This TCR beta chain is drawn from a study of control samples from healthy donors and cancer patients (TCRdb year 2020). V is cut by 1 base and J by 1 base, and the space between the germline ends is 14 bases. The cysteine opens and the phenylalanine closes a CDR3 of 17 amino acids. CDR3 DNA only is kept here, 51 bases in frame from base 1. The germline V gene sets CDR1 to SGHRS and CDR2 to YFSETQ. As to this clone: No antigen is known for it. Per-base quality was not reported, and no clone a single base away is much larger than it.

The library was prepared using the immunoSEQ multiplex PCR assay. The immuneACCESS repertoire file appears here via TCRdb, limited to in-frame rearrangements. These files lack a portion of the clones; in checked studies, under half of the deficit traces to unresolved V genes, and the cause of the others is not known. For this sample there are about 120,000 clones; 92% appear just once. The ten biggest clones cover about 0.6% of the sample. The chain is assembled from TRBV5-1 and TRBJ1-4; there is no confident call for the D gene. Input material: PBMCs. This TCR derives from an elderly man with head and neck cancer. The CDR3 loop reads CASSLTGVPETNEKLFF. The DNA sequence is as follows: TGCGCCAGCAGCTTGACTGGGGTTCCAGAAACTAATGAAAAACTGTTTTTT.